A selection of T cell receptor beta chains follows, all from one sample in a study of human T cells and chemical hapten exposure. In TCRdb, the RACE reads were re-called with MiXCR into one record per CDR3 protein. The sample contains more than 250,000 distinct CDR3 sequences, around 7% of which appear only once. The source material was whole blood, sampled in connection with sensitization to the hapten diphenylcyclopropenone (DPC). Receptors were obtained from a man aged 18-30 years with alopecia areata. Some clones in this sample may be carry-over from other donors' samples. Both conserved end residues are part of each CDR3. Size is stated for part of the rows, as once, few or many counts, or as a class when the clone is expanded.

j_gene,v_gene,abundance,CDR3aa
TRBJ1-1,TRBV6-5,once,CASKRRGEAFF
TRBJ2-1,TRBV11-2,NA,CASSLVGRLASWNEQFF
TRBJ2-1,TRBV2,NA,CAGSGDSYNEQFF
TRBJ2-7,TRBV7-9,NA,CASTHTLAGIYEQYF
TRBJ1-5,TRBV7-9,NA,CASSFDFSNQPQHF
TRBJ2-7,TRBV28,NA,CASLPWLGLNSPSSYEQYF
TRBJ2-1,TRBV29-1,few,CSVTYTSEEYNEQFF
TRBJ2-3,TRBV4-3,NA,CASSQGLDTDTQYF
TRBJ2-3,TRBV7-8,few,CASDRGRTDTQYF
TRBJ2-7,TRBV20-1,few,CSARWGTRLREQYF
TRBJ1-2,TRBV6-1,NA,CASRMDTAYGYTF
TRBJ2-5,TRBV13,few,CASSLGTGGLETQYF
TRBJ1-1,TRBV5-1,many,CASSTGQGYTEAFF
TRBJ2-3,TRBV2,NA,CASIDQGLPDTQYF
TRBJ2-5,TRBV6-2/TRBV6-3,few,CASSYSGGMETQYF
TRBJ1-1,TRBV20-1,many,CSARFVAEAFF
TRBJ1-2,TRBV7-9,many,CASSLSDYGYTF
TRBJ1-1,TRBV9,many,CASSVASRLSEAFF
TRBJ1-6,TRBV5-5,NA,CASSPTGGQGNSPLHF
TRBJ2-7,TRBV6-5,few,CASSYGTPDQSYEQYF
TRBJ1-5,TRBV3-1,many,CASSQYSWGGQPQHF
TRBJ2-5,TRBV29-1,many,CSFIMDQETQYF
TRBJ2-5,TRBV20-1,NA,CSASGALLGTQYF
TRBJ2-2,TRBV5-6,NA,CASRADRVNTGELFF
TRBJ2-5,TRBV28,many,CASTSGGQETQYF
TRBJ1-2,TRBV4-3,NA,CASSQDRYGNLYGYTF
TRBJ2-5,TRBV9,many,CASSVQDLSGVETQYF